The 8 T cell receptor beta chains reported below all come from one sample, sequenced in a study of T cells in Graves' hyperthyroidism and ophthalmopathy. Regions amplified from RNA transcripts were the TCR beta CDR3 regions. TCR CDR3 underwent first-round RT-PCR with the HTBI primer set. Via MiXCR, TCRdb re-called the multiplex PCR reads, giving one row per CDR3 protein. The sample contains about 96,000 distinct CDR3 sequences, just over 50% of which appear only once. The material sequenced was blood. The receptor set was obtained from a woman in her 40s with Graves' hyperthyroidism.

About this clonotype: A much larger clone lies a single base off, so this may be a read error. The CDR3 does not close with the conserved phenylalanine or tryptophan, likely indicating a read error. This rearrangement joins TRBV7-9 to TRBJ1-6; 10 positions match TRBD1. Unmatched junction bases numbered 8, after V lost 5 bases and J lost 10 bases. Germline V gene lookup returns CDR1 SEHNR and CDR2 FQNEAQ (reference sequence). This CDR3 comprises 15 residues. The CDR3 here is CASSQETGGWSPLHS. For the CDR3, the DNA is TGTGCCAGCAGCCAAGAGACAGGGGGCTGGTCACCCCTCCACTCT.

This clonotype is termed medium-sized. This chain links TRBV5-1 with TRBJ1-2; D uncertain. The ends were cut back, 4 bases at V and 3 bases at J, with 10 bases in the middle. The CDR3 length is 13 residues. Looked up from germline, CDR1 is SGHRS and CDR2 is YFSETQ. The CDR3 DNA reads TGCGCCAGCAGCGGGAGTCGGGACTATGGCTACACCTTC. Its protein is CASSGSRDYGYTF.

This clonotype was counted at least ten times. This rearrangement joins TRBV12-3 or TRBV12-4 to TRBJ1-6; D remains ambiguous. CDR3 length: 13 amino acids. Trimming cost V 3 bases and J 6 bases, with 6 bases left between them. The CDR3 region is CASSFNINSPLHF. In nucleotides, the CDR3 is TGTGCCAGCAGTTTTAATATTAATTCACCCCTCCACTTT.

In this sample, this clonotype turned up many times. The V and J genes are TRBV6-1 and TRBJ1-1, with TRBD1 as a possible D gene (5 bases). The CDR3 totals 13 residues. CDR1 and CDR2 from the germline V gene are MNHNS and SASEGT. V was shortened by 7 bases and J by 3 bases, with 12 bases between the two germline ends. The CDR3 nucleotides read TGTGCCAGCACCCCGGGGCTCGACACTGAAGCTTTCTTT. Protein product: CASTPGLDTEAFF.

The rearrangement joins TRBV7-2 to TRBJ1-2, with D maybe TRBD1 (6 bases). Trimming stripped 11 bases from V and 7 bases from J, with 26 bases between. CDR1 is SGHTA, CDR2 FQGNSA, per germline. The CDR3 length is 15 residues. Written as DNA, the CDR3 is TGTGCCTGGAGTCCACCAAAACGGACAGTGGTTGGCTACACCTTC. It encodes CAWSPPKRTVVGYTF.

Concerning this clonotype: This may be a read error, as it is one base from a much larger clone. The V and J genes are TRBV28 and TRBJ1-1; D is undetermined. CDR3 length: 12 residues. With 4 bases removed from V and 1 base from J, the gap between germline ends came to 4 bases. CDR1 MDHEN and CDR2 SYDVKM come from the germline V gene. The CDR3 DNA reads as TGTGCCAGCAGTTCAGGGAACACTGAAGCTTTCTTT. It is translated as CASSSGNTEAFF. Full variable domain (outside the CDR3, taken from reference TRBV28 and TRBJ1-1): DVKVTQSSRYLVKRTGEKVFLECVQDMDHENMFWYRQDPGLGLRLIYFSYDVKMKEKGDIPEGYSVSREKKERFSLILESASTNQTSMYLCASSSGNTEAFFGQGTRLTVV.

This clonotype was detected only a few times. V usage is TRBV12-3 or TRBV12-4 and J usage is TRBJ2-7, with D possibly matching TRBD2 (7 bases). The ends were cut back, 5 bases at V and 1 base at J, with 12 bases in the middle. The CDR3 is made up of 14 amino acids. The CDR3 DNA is TGTGCCAGCAGTCGGGGGGCGATGTCCTACGAGCAGTACTTC. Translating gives CASSRGAMSYEQYF.

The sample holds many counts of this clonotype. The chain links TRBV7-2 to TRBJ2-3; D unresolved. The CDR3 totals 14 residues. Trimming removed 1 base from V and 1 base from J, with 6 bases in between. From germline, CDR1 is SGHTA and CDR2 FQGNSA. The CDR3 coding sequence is TGTGCCAGCAGCTTAGGGTGGGGCACAGATACGCAGTATTTT. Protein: CASSLGWGTDTQYF. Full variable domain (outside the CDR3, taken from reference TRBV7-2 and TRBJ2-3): GAGVSQSPSNKVTEKGKDVELRCDPISGHTALYWYRQSLGQGLEFLIYFQGNSAPDKSGLPSDRFSAERTGGSVSTLTIQRTQQEDSAVYLCASSLGWGTDTQYFGPGTRLTVL.